This T cell receptor beta chain was captured by sequencing in a study of blood T cell repertoires in COVID-19. Background on the study: T cells, B-cell-depleted T cells, or PBMCs provided the cDNA or gDNA that served as material.

Original processing methods: Amplification of reference gene primers provided the estimated nucleated cell counts. The repertoire was sequenced with immunoSEQ multiplex PCR; TCRdb's copy has only in-frame clones and lacks some. From that table come the V and J calls and clone size; the DNA was used to work out D and trimming. The repertoire consists of some 120,000 clones, with about nine tenths occurring once and the leading ten covering more than 3%. CDR1 and CDR2 from the germline V gene are LGHDT and YNNKEL (reference sequence). V gave up 6 bases and J gave up 1 base, with 14 bases separating them. The CDR3 runs to 15 residues.

Sequencing used peripheral blood. This chain uses TRBV3-1 (or the pseudogene TRBV3-2) with TRBJ2-3; possible D gene TRBD2, 6 bases. The TCR sequence derives from a man aged 45-60 years with active COVID-19. For the CDR3, the DNA is TGTGCCAGCAGGAAGAGGCGGGGAGGCACAGATACGCAGTATTTT. Amino acid sequence: CASRKRRGGTDTQYF.